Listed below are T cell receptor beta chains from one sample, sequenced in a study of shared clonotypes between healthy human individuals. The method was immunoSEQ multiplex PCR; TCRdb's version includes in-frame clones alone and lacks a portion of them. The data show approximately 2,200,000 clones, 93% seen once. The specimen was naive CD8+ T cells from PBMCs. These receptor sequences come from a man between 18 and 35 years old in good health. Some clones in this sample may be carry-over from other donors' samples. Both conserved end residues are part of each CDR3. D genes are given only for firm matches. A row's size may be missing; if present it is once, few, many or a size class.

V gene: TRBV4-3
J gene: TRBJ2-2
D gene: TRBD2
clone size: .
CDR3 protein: CASSRLAGGAAGELFF
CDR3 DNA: TGCGCCAGCAGCCGACTAGCGGGAGGGGCGGCCGGGGAGCTGTTTTTT

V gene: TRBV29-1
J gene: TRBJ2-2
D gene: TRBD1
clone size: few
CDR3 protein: CSGGQGYTGELFF
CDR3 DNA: TGCAGCGGCGGACAGGGGTACACCGGGGAGCTGTTTTTT

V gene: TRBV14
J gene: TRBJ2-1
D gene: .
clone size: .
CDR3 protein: CASSQVQLANEQFF
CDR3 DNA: TGTGCCAGCAGCCAAGTACAACTAGCCAATGAGCAGTTCTTC

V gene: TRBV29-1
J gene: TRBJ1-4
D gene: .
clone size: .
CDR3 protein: CSVVPESTEKLFF
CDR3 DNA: TGCAGCGTTGTTCCGGAGAGTACGGAAAAACTGTTTTTT

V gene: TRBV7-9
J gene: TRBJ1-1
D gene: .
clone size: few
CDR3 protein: CASSLGTEAFF
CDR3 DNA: TGTGCCAGCAGCCTTGGAACTGAAGCTTTCTTT

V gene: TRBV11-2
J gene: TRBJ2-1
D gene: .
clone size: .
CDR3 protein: CASSLVAGSYNEQFF
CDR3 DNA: TGTGCCAGCAGCTTAGTGGCAGGGTCCTACAATGAGCAGTTCTTC

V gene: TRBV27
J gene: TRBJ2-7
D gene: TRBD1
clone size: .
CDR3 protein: CASSLRTGSNEQYF
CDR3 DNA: TGTGCCAGCAGTTTAAGGACAGGGAGCAACGAGCAGTACTTC

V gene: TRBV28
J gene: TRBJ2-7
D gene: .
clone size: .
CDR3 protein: CASSFKTVYEQYF
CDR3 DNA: TGTGCCAGCAGTTTTAAGACAGTCTACGAGCAGTACTTC

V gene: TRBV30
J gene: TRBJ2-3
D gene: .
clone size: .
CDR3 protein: CACTPRTTDTQYF
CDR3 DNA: TGTGCCTGTACTCCCCGGACAACAGATACGCAGTATTTT

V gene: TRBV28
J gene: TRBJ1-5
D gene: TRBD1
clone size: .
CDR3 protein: CASSPVGTGLFTPQHF
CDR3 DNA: TGTGCCAGCAGTCCTGTCGGGACAGGGCTTTTTACGCCCCAGCATTTT

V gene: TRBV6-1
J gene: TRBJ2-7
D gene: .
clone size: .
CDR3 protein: CASSEGVGIGYEQYF
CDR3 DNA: TGTGCCAGCAGTGAGGGGGTTGGGATTGGCTACGAGCAGTACTTC

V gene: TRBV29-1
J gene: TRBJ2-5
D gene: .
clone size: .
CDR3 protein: CSVFLPVETQYF
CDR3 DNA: TGCAGCGTGTTCTTGCCTGTCGAGACCCAGTACTTC

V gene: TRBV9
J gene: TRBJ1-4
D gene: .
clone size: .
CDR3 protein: CASSAQGSTNEKLFF
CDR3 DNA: TGTGCCAGCAGCGCCCAGGGATCGACTAATGAAAAACTGTTTTTT

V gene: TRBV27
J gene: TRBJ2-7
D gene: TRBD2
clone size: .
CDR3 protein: CASGGLADSYEQYF
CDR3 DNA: TGTGCCAGCGGGGGACTAGCGGACTCCTACGAGCAGTACTTC

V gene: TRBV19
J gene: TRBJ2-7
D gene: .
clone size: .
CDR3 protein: CASGTYEQYF
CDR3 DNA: TGTGCCTCCGGTACCTACGAGCAGTACTTC

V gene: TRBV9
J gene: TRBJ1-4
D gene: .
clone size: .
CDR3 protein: CASSVGGGGNEKLFF
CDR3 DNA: TGTGCCAGCAGCGTAGGGGGCGGCGGTAATGAAAAACTGTTTTTT

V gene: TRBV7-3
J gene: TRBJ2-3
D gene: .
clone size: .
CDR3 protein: CASSLGIATDTQYF
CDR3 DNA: TGTGCCAGCAGCTTAGGGATCGCGACAGATACGCAGTATTTT

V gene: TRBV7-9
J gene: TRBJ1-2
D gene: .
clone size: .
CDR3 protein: CASSLGEGANYGYTF
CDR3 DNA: TGTGCCAGCAGCTTAGGGGAGGGAGCTAACTATGGCTACACCTTC

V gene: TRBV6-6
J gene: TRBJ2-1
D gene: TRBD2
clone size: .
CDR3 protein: CASSYLAGSSYNEQFF
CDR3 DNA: TGTGCCAGCAGTTACTTAGCGGGGAGCTCCTACAATGAGCAGTTCTTC

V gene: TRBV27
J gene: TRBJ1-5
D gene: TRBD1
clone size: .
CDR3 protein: CASSLSGTVAQRPKNQPQHF
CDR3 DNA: TGTGCCAGCAGTCTATCCGGGACAGTGGCGCAACGTCCAAAAAATCAGCCCCAGCATTTT

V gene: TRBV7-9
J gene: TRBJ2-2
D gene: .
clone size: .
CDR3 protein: CASSLHSGELFF
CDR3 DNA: TGTGCCAGCAGCTTACACTCCGGGGAGCTGTTTTTT

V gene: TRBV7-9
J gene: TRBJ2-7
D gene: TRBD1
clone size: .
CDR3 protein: CASSPETGGLYEQYF
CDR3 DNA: TGTGCCAGCAGCCCCGAGACAGGGGGCTTATACGAGCAGTACTTC

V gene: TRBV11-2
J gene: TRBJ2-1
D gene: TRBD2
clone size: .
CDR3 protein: CASSSRSGKSYNEQFF
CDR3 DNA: TGTGCCAGCAGCAGTCGTAGCGGGAAGTCCTACAATGAGCAGTTCTTC

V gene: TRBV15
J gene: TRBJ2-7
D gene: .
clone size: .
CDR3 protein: CATSSSPDGLYEQYF
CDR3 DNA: TGTGCCACCAGCAGTTCCCCGGACGGCCTCTACGAGCAGTACTTC

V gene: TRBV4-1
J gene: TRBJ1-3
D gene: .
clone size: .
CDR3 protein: CASSPTLSGNTIYF
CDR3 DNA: TGCGCCAGCAGCCCGACACTTAGTGGAAACACCATATATTTT

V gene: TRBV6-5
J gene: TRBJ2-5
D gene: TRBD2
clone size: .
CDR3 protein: CASSTPGLGETQYF
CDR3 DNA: TGTGCCAGCAGTACCCCGGGACTAGGGGAGACCCAGTACTTC

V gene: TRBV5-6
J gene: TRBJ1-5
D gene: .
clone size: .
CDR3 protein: CASSLLGDQPQHF
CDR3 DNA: TGTGCCAGCAGCTTATTGGGGGATCAGCCCCAGCATTTT

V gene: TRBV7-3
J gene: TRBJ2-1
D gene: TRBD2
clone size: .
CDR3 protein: CASSQGLAAYNEQFF
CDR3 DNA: TGTGCCAGCAGCCAGGGACTAGCGGCCTACAATGAGCAGTTCTTC

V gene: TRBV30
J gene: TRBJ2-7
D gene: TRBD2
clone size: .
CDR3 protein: CAWSPGTSGSYEQYF
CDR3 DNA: TGTGCCTGGAGTCCCGGGACTAGCGGGAGCTACGAGCAGTACTTC

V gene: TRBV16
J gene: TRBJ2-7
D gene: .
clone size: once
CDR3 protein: CASSQSGGPYEQYF
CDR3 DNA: TGTGCCAGCAGCCAATCTGGTGGACCCTACGAGCAGTACTTC

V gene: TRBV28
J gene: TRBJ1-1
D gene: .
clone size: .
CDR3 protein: CASSLVVNTEAFF
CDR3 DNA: TGTGCCAGCAGTTTAGTTGTAAACACTGAAGCTTTCTTT

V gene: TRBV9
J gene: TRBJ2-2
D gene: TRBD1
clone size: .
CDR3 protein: CASSGGQTMTGELFF
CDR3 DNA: TGTGCCAGCAGCGGGGGACAGACTATGACCGGGGAGCTGTTTTTT

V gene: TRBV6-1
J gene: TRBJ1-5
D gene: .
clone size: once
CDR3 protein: CASSDYQPQHF
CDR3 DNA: TGTGCCAGCAGTGACTATCAGCCCCAGCATTTT

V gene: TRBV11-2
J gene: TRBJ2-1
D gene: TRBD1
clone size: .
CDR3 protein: CASSPTGQLRDEQFF
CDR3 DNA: TGTGCCAGCAGCCCGACGGGACAGCTACGGGATGAGCAGTTCTTC

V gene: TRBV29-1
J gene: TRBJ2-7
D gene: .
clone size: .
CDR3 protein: CSVTWPGLSYEQYF
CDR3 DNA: TGCAGCGTGACCTGGCCAGGGCTCTCCTACGAGCAGTACTTC

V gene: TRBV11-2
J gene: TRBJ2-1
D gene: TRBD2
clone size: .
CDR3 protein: CASSRAGTSRYNEQFF
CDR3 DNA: TGTGCCAGCAGCAGAGCCGGGACTAGCAGATACAATGAGCAGTTCTTC

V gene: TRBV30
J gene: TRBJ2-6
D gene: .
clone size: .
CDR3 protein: CAWSVSFNSGANVLTF
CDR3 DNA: TGTGCCTGGAGTGTGAGCTTCAACTCTGGGGCCAACGTCCTGACTTTC

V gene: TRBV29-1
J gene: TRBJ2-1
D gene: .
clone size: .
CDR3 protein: CSVVQSSYNEQFF
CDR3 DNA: TGCAGCGTTGTTCAAAGCTCCTACAATGAGCAGTTCTTC

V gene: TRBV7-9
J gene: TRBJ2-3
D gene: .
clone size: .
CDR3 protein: CASSLVTKRTDTQYF
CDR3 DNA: TGTGCCAGCAGCTTAGTCACTAAACGCACAGATACGCAGTATTTT

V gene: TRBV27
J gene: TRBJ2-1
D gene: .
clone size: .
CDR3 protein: CASSLSAGTAYNEQFF
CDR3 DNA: TGTGCCAGCAGTTTATCGGCGGGAACGGCGTACAATGAGCAGTTCTTC

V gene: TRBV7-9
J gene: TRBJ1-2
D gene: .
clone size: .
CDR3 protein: CASSAGRWGGYTF
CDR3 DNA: TGTGCCAGCAGTGCCGGGAGGTGGGGTGGCTACACCTTC

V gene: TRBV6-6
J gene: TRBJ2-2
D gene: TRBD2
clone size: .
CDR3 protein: CASTGLAGAGELFF
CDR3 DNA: TGTGCCAGCACCGGACTAGCGGGAGCCGGGGAGCTGTTTTTT

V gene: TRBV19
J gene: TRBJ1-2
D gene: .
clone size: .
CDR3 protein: CASSIKGTYYGYTF
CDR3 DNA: TGTGCCAGTAGTATAAAAGGGACCTATTATGGCTACACCTTC

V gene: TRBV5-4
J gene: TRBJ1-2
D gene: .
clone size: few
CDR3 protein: CASSAWGQGPNYGYTF
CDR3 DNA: TGTGCCAGCAGCGCCTGGGGTCAGGGGCCCAACTATGGCTACACCTTC

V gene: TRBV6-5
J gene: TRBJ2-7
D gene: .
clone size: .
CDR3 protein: CASSYSWGARGYEQYF
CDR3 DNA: TGTGCCAGCAGTTACTCTTGGGGAGCGAGGGGCTACGAGCAGTACTTC

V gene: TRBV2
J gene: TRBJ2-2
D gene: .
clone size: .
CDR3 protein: CASLLGDTGELFF
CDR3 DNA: TGTGCCAGCCTCCTGGGGGACACCGGGGAGCTGTTTTTT

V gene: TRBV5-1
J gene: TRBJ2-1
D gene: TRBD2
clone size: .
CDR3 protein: CASSLASGRIHEQFF
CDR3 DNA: TGCGCCAGCAGCTTAGCTAGCGGGAGGATCCATGAGCAGTTCTTC